This TCR beta chain comes out of a study of cytomegalovirus exposure and HLA in healthy donors. Study-wide results and caveats: Further analysis was carried out later, and it showed several of the most significant clusters appearing linked to common viral pathogens.

PCR employed 60 Vbeta and 13 Jbeta primers. Clones were sequenced by immunoSEQ multiplex PCR, and TCRdb holds only the in-frame ones, with some missing. The repertoire holds hundreds of thousands of clones, about 75% seen once, with about 2.2% in the top ten. As concerns this clone: Its antigen is undetermined.

The J segment lost 5 bases and the V segment lost 4 bases, leaving 4 bases of the junction unmatched. The CDR3 runs 12 residues. Per the germline V gene, CDR1 is GTSNPN and CDR2 is SVGIG (reference sequence). Source material: PBMCs. The origin of this receptor is a female donor in good health and CMV-seronegative. The chain carries TRBV30 and TRBJ1-2; 7 positions agree with TRBD1. The DNA of the CDR3 is TGTGCCTGGAAACAGGGGTTTTATGGCTACACCTTC. It is translated as CAWKQGFYGYTF.